This T cell receptor (beta chain) was documented in a study of breast tumors, draining lymph nodes, adjacent tissues. Samples came from axillary lymph nodes draining the breast cancer. Note on this clonotype: Its antigen is not known.

Study findings and constraints: Tumors had less TCR diversity than lymph nodes, more than nontumor tissue.

Germline values: CDR1 LNHNV, CDR2 YYDKDF (reference sequence). This CDR3 contains 15 residues. V was pared by 5 bases and J by 3 bases, with 9 bases of the junction left unmatched. In TCRdb, the multiplex PCR reads were re-called with MiXCR into one record per CDR3 protein. Of 190,000 or so distinct CDR3 sequences in the sample, approximately 31% are singletons; the top ten hold about 4.3%. The sequence came from a female donor with breast cancer. Some clones in this sample may be carry-over from other donors' samples. The J gene is TRBJ2-5, the V gene TRBV15; TRBD2 matches at 7 bases. The sample was axillary lymph node tissue. In nucleotides, the CDR3 is TGTGCCACCAGCTCCTCCGGGGGGAAAGAAGAGACCCAGTACTTC. Its translation: CATSSSGGKEETQYF. Based on the CDR3 plus reference TRBV15 and TRBJ2-5, the full variable domain is DAMVIQNPRYQVTQFGKPVTLSCSQTLNHNVMYWYQQKSSQAPKLLFHYYDKDFNNEADTPDNFQSRRPNTSFCFLDIRSPGLGDTAMYLCATSSSGGKEETQYFGPGTRLLVL.